This T cell receptor beta chain is from a study of tumour-infiltrating T cells in Burkitt lymphoma. Study context: All epidemiological Burkitt lymphoma subtypes were represented in the cohort. Productive clonality predicted overall and progression-free survival.

Study-wide points: Many Burkitt lymphoma patients shared several public clonotypes.

With regard to this clone: What it binds is unknown.

The ends were cut back, 2 bases at V and 7 bases at J, with 6 bases in the middle. CDR3 length: 12 residues. CDR1 and CDR2 from the germline V gene are MDHEN and SYDVKM. Generated by immunoSEQ multiplex PCR, the TCRdb table keeps only in-frame clones and is missing some. The profile shows fewer than 5,000 clones, about 13% of them singletons. This TCR derives from a human donor with Burkitt lymphoma. Material: tumor tissue. J is TRBJ1-5 and V is TRBV28; no clear D gene. The CDR3 DNA sequence: TGTGCCAGCAGTTTACCAAAACAGCCCCAGCATTTT. Residues: CASSLPKQPQHF.